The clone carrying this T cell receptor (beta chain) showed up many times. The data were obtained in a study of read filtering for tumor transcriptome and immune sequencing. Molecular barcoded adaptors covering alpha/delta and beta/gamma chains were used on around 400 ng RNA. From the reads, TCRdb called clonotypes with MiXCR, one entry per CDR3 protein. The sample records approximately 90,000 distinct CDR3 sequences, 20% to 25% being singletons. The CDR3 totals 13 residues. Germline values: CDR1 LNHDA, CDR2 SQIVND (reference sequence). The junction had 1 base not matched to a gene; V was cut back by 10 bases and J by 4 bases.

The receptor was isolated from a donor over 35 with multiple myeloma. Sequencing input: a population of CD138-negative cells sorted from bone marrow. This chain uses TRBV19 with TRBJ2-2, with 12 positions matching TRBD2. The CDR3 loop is CATGLAGTGELFF. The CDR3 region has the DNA TGTGCCACGGGACTAGCGGGCACCGGGGAGCTGTTTTTT.